This TCR beta chain is drawn from a study of T cell changes during pregnancy in multiple sclerosis (dated by TCRdb to between 2017 and 2020). With respect to the entire study: Changes in the T cell repertoire over the course of pregnancy were examined in this study in women with multiple sclerosis.

The library was produced with the immunoSEQ multiplex PCR assay. What TCRdb holds here is the immuneACCESS table cut down to in-frame rearrangements. Part of the clones is not present; checked against another copy, under half of the missing clones reflect an unresolved V gene, and the others are unexplained. The sample data list 15,000 to 20,000 clones, and 80% to 90% of these were observed just once. The ten largest clones take up nearly 5.5% of the sample. V loses 5 bases, J loses 2 bases, and the germline ends lie 18 bases apart. The germline V gene (reference sequence) sets CDR1 to SEHNR and CDR2 to FQNEAQ. The CDR3 runs 16 residues from the cysteine to the phenylalanine. Only CDR3 DNA remains: 48 bases, in frame from the first base. A remark on this clone: This receptor's antigen is unknown. Qualities for individual bases were not recorded, and no much larger clone is one base off.

The clonotype originates from a female donor in good health, enrolled as a control in a pregnancy study. The sequence links TRBV7-9 to TRBJ2-5, with a weak D call of TRBD1 (6 bases match). This sample comprised CD8+ T cells from peripheral blood mononuclear cells, obtained after pregnancy. The bases are TGTGCCAGCAGCCCGACAGGATTGACAATACAAGAGACCCAGTACTTC. The translation is CASSPTGLTIQETQYF.